This note documents a single T cell receptor (beta chain) sequence. One end of the junction varies from germline; a read error may be responsible. This sample stems from a study of blood T cell repertoires in COVID-19. Study background: The United States, Italy and Spain were the sources of the acute and convalescent COVID-19 samples.

Per the germline V gene, CDR1 is MNHEY and CDR2 is SVGAGI. The CDR3 is 14 residues long. Per the study methods: Estimates of nucleated cell counts were drawn from the amplification of reference gene primers. Repertoires were generated with immunoSEQ multiplex PCR, while TCRdb's copy carries only in-frame clones and drops some. That table gives V, J and clone size, and the DNA gave D and trimming. The sample lists approximately 180,000 clones, approximately 85% seen once, with approximately 10% in the top ten. The gene calls are TRBV6-5 and TRBJ2-1; possibly TRBD2 for D (5 bases). This TCR was recovered from a human donor with active or convalescent COVID-19. The donor label of this sample is uncertain. Sequencing used peripheral blood. CDR3 nucleotide sequence: TGTGCCAGCAGTTACTCAGAGGGCTACAGTGAGCAGTTCTTC. This gives the protein CASSYSEGYSEQFF.